The table lists the clone carrying this T cell receptor (beta chain) with a few counts. Antigen specificity is unknown. The data originate from a study of T-cell memory formation after mild COVID-19. Notes on the study in general: Pre-infection memory carried some responding clones, suggesting that cross-reactive memory joined.

TCRdb re-analysed the 5' RACE reads in MiXCR, keeping a single row per CDR3 protein. The sample includes approximately 560,000 distinct CDR3 sequences, 17% of them seen just once. The sequence was collected from an adult woman who had mild COVID-19 (a few samples of this study predate the infection). Cell type and time point are not known. Source material: PBMCs or a T cell subset sorted from them (not recorded which).

The CDR3 DNA follows: TGTGCCACCAGTGATCTGGACACAGATACGCAGTATTTT. As protein: CATSDLDTDTQYF. The rearrangement joins TRBV24-1 to TRBJ2-3; D remains unclear. Germline V gives CDR1 KGHDR, CDR2 SFDVKD. V shed 3 bases and J shed 2 bases, with 5 bases lying between them. There are 13 residues in the CDR3.